A single sample gave rise to the 28 T cell receptor beta chains below, sequenced in a study of T cell repertoires in cytomegalovirus infection (dated by TCRdb to the late 2010s). These TCRs' antigens remain unknown. The treatment or condition label for this specimen denotes: in vitro stimulation with specific CMV peptide epitopes to enrich CMV-specific T cells. The sequencer was an Illumina HiSeq 1500. TCRdb reprocessed the public reads (quality trimming at Q25 with fastp, clone calling with MiXCR) and kept in-frame beta chains. Each entry merges the rows of one CDR3 protein and shows their most common DNA and genes. This sample has a few hundred thousand distinct CDR3 sequences in its table, and 40% of those were observed once. The biggest ten clones account for more than 40% of the sample. This specimen was cultured PBMCs, taken from culture after CMV antigen stimulation. Receptors were obtained from a human donor in good health (CMV status not recorded). Some clones in this sample may be carry-over from other donors' samples.

The gene calls are TRBV12-3 or TRBV12-4 and TRBJ1-3; TRBD1 matches at 7 bases. V lost 3 bases, J lost 2 bases, and 1 base stayed unmatched. The CDR3 contains 14 residues. The DNA for the CDR3 is TGTGCCAGCAGTTTGGACAGGCCTGGAAACACCATATATTTT. Translated: CASSLDRPGNTIYF.

This sequence joins TRBV19 and TRBJ2-1; D unresolved. The CDR3 length is 13 residues. Trimming stripped 5 bases from V and 5 bases from J, with 10 bases between. Germline-derived CDR1 and CDR2 are LNHDA and SQIVND (reference sequence). The CDR3 spells CASSGYRHNEQFF. In DNA form, the CDR3 reads TGTGCCAGTAGTGGTTACCGACACAATGAGCAGTTCTTC.

V is TRBV6-1 and J is TRBJ1-1; D is perhaps TRBD1 (5 bases). The germline V gene has CDR1 MNHNS and CDR2 SASEGT. V gave up 4 bases and J gave up 1 base, with 13 bases separating them. This CDR3 region has 15 residues. CDR3 DNA sequence: TGTGCCAGCAGTGGGGACGGAATGGGGAACACTGAAGCTTTCTTT. It translates to CASSGDGMGNTEAFF.

This clonotype appeared a few times. V and J are TRBV19 and TRBJ2-3; 8 bases agree with TRBD2. CDR1 is LNHDA and CDR2 is SQIVND in the germline V gene (reference sequence). V lost 4 bases to trimming and J lost 1 base; unmatched junction nucleotides: 4. This CDR3 has 15 residues. CDR3 protein: CASSTSGGGTDTQYF. DNA of the CDR3: TGTGCCAGTAGTACCAGCGGGGGCGGCACAGATACGCAGTATTTT.

This chain uses TRBV20-1 with TRBJ2-3; 7 positions match TRBD1. V was clipped by 4 bases and J by 4 bases; unmatched bases: 8. The CDR3 is 14 residues long. Germline CDR1 and CDR2: DFQATT and SNEGSKA (reference sequence). The DNA for the CDR3 is TGCAGTGCTAACTCAGGGGGAAGGGCAGATACGCAGTATTTT. Its protein product is CSANSGGRADTQYF.

This chain joins TRBV12-3 or TRBV12-4 and TRBJ1-2; D might be TRBD1 (6 bases). The CDR3 has 13 residues. V was shortened by 6 bases and J by 2 bases, with 10 bases between the two germline ends. CDR3 DNA sequence: TGTGCCAGCAGGCCAACAGGGAACTATGGCTACACCTTC. Its translation is CASRPTGNYGYTF.

V gene TRBV2 combines with J gene TRBJ1-2; D is perhaps TRBD1 (6 bases). V lost 7 bases, J lost 3 bases, and 21 bases lay in between. The length of the CDR3 is 16 residues. Germline CDR1 SNHLY, CDR2 FYNNEI. The CDR3 spells CASTPMYGGGDYGYTF. In nucleotides, the CDR3 is TGTGCCAGCACTCCGATGTACGGGGGCGGAGACTATGGCTACACCTTC.

This clonotype was observed at least ten times. The gene calls are TRBV7-2 and TRBJ2-1; TRBD2 matches 7 bases. This CDR3 has 14 residues. J lost 7 bases, V lost 4 bases, and 7 bases had no gene match. CDR1 is SGHTA, CDR2 FQGNSA, per germline. Here the CDR3 reads CASSSDFSGNEQFF. CDR3 DNA sequence: TGTGCCAGCAGCTCCGATTTTAGCGGGAATGAGCAGTTCTTC.

In this sample, this clonotype turned up a few times. This chain links TRBV7-2 with TRBJ1-2; D remains unclear. V lost 3 bases and J lost 3, with 11 bases in between. The CDR3 sequence is 14 residues long. Germline CDR1 reads SGHTA; CDR2 reads FQGNSA. The DNA of the CDR3 is TGTGCCAGCAGCTTCAATATCGCCGACTATGGCTACACCTTC. Its protein is CASSFNIADYGYTF.

The chain has TRBV7-9 and TRBJ1-2, with 7 bases that match TRBD1. J gave up 4 bases and V 5 bases, and 13 bases lay outside the gene matches. This CDR3 has 16 amino acids. Looked up from germline, CDR1 is SEHNR and CDR2 is FQNEAQ (reference sequence). CDR3 in amino acids: CASSDNLGQESYGYTF. CDR3 DNA: TGTGCCAGCAGCGATAACTTAGGACAGGAGAGCTATGGCTACACCTTC.

The chain uses TRBV7-9 and TRBJ2-5, with 11 bases lining up with TRBD2. The CDR3 totals 14 residues. Losses at the gene ends were 7 bases for V and 3 bases for J; bases not matched to a gene: 4. CDR1 and CDR2 from the germline V gene are SEHNR and FQNEAQ (reference sequence). The CDR3 reads CASTQTSGEETQYF. CDR3 coding DNA: TGTGCCAGCACCCAGACTAGCGGGGAAGAGACCCAGTACTTC.

Concerning this clonotype: The junction differs from germline at one of its ends, possibly a read error. This chain joins TRBV7-9 and TRBJ1-6; no clear D gene. The germline V gene encodes CDR1 SEHNR and CDR2 FQNEAQ (reference sequence). CDR3 length: 14 amino acids. The CDR3 here is CANSLDPRSSPLHF. The DNA for the CDR3 is TGTGCCAACAGCTTAGATCCCAGGTCTTCACCCCTCCACTTT.

This rearrangement joins TRBV7-2 to TRBJ2-7; D remains ambiguous. The germline V gene encodes CDR1 SGHTA and CDR2 FQGNSA. There are 13 residues in the CDR3. Deletions cut 4 bases from V and 5 bases from J, with 12 bases between. The CDR3 region has the DNA TGTGCCAGCAGCTCGAGAGGCGAAGACGAGCAGTACTTC. This encodes CASSSRGEDEQYF.

The CDR3 loop is CASSEQPGVKAFF. CDR3 nucleotides: TGTGCCAGCAGTGAACAGCCTGGAGTCAAAGCTTTCTTT. The chain joins TRBV6-1 to TRBJ1-1; D call uncertain. Germline V CDR1 and CDR2: MNHNS, SASEGT. V lost 2 bases and J lost 9, with 13 bases in between. The CDR3 is 13 residues long.

This sequence joins TRBV6-8 and TRBJ1-2, with a possible D match to TRBD1 (6 bases). The V and J ends lost 2 bases and 4 bases respectively, with 11 bases between them. CDR1 is MNHGY, CDR2 SAAAGT, per germline. The CDR3 loop spans 14 amino acids. CDR3: CASSYGGRGYGYTF. For the CDR3, the DNA is TGTGCCAGCAGTTACGGGGGCAGGGGCTATGGCTACACCTTC.

In its sample, this clonotype was seen many times. J is TRBJ2-3 and V is TRBV7-2, with a tentative D call TRBD2 (7 bases). The CDR3 totals 16 residues. Germline CDR1 reads SGHTA; CDR2 reads FQGNSA. Trimming cost V 11 bases and J 6 bases, with 27 bases left between them. The CDR3 region is CASSYSGGRTSDTQYF. The CDR3 DNA sequence: TGTGCCTCCTCATACTCGGGGGGCCGGACCTCCGATACGCAGTATTTT.

V usage is TRBV11-2 and J usage is TRBJ2-4; tentative D call: TRBD1 (6 bases). In germline, CDR1 is SGHAT, CDR2 FQNNGV. The CDR3 runs to 13 residues. V was trimmed by 10 bases and J by 0 bases, leaving 10 bases between them. The CDR3 bases are TGTGCCACCAGGGGCTTAGCCAAAAACATTCAGTACTTC. Translation gives CATRGLAKNIQYF.

DNA of the CDR3: TGTGCCAGCAGTTCCCAGGTTGGGGCAGAAGCTTTCTTT. It is translated as CASSSQVGAEAFF. The chain couples TRBV12-3 or TRBV12-4 to TRBJ1-1, with a weak D call TRBD1 (5 bases). This CDR3 is 13 amino acids long. With 4 bases removed from V and 8 bases from J, the gap between germline ends came to 14 bases.

The chain combines TRBV11-2 with TRBJ2-3, with D possibly TRBD2 on 5 matching bases. The V and J ends lost 5 bases and 2 bases respectively, with 14 bases between them. Germline CDR1 and CDR2: SGHAT and FQNNGV. This CDR3 has 15 residues. The CDR3 reads CASSPRTLLTDTQYF. CDR3 sequence (DNA): TGTGCCAGCAGCCCCCGGACTCTCCTCACAGATACGCAGTATTTT.

This chain uses TRBV6-6 with TRBJ2-3; 11 bases map to TRBD2. The ends lost 2 bases at V and 1 base at J; junction bases unmatched: 5. This CDR3 region has 17 residues. Germline V CDR1 and CDR2: MNHNY, SVGAGI (reference sequence). DNA of the CDR3: TGTGCCAGCAGTTACGCTAGCGGGGGGTCCCGCACAGATACGCAGTATTTT. It translates to CASSYASGGSRTDTQYF.

The rearrangement uses TRBV7-8 and TRBJ2-2, with D tentatively TRBD1 (5 bases). This CDR3 has 15 residues. Looked up from germline, CDR1 is SGHVS and CDR2 is FQNEAQ. The V end lost 4 bases, the J end lost 3 bases, and 12 bases lay between the germline ends. CDR3 region: CASSSRVGDTGELFF. CDR3 coding DNA: TGTGCCAGCAGCTCCAGGGTGGGCGACACCGGGGAGCTGTTTTTT.

The rearrangement links TRBV15 to TRBJ1-1; unclear D gene. Germline CDR1 and CDR2: LNHNV and YYDKDF (reference sequence). The CDR3 loop spans 15 amino acids. V lost 1 base and J lost 4, with 13 bases in between. The chain's CDR3 is CATSRAKGMGTEAFF. As DNA, the CDR3 is TGTGCCACCAGCAGAGCGAAGGGCATGGGCACTGAAGCTTTCTTT.

The rearrangement uses TRBV6-6 and TRBJ2-5; TRBD1 agrees at 7 bases. The CDR3 sequence is 12 residues long. With 6 bases clipped from V and 5 bases from J, the junction kept 3 bases outside the gene matches. In germline, CDR1 is MNHNY, CDR2 SVGAGI (reference sequence). CDR3 nucleotide sequence: TGTGCCAGCAGGGGACAGTCCGAGACCCAGTACTTC. It is translated as CASRGQSETQYF.

This sequence joins TRBV4-1 and TRBJ2-1; 7 positions match TRBD2. The CDR3 contains 15 residues. CDR1 and CDR2 (germline): MGHRA, YSYEKL. Trimming cost V 8 bases and J 5 bases; bases outside gene matches: 12. The CDR3 nucleotides read TGCGCCAGCTTAGGGCGGGGGAATCTTAACAATGAGCAGTTCTTC. It encodes CASLGRGNLNNEQFF.

This rearrangement joins TRBV11-2 to TRBJ1-5; D unresolved. The CDR3 contains 10 residues. Germline CDR1 is SGHAT and CDR2 is FQNNGV. CDR3: CVATGQPQHF. CDR3 nucleotide sequence: TGTGTGGCAACGGGTCAGCCCCAGCATTTT.

The rearrangement links TRBV12-3 or TRBV12-4 to TRBJ2-3; D uncertain. With 6 bases removed from V and 4 bases from J, the gap between germline ends came to 8 bases. This CDR3 has 12 amino acids. CDR3 sequence (DNA): TGTGCCAGCAGGATCAGCTCAGATACGCAGTATTTT. Protein: CASRISSDTQYF.

This chain connects TRBV11-2 to TRBJ2-7, with 9 bases that match TRBD2. CDR1 SGHAT and CDR2 FQNNGV come from the germline V gene. The length of the CDR3 is 12 residues. With V trimmed by 4 bases and J by 6 bases, 1 base remained unmatched. The CDR3 region is CASSSAGGEQYF. CDR3 nucleotide sequence: TGTGCCAGCAGCTCAGCGGGGGGCGAGCAGTACTTC.

V is TRBV7-9 and J is TRBJ2-1; tentative D call: TRBD2 (5 bases). Trimming took 4 bases from V and 9 from J, leaving 16 bases between them. This CDR3 spans 14 amino acids. CDR1 is SEHNR, CDR2 FQNEAQ, per germline (reference sequence). In nucleotides, the CDR3 is TGTGCCAGCAGCTCCAGAGGGAGCTATGGTGAGCAGTTCTTC. This codes for CASSSRGSYGEQFF.